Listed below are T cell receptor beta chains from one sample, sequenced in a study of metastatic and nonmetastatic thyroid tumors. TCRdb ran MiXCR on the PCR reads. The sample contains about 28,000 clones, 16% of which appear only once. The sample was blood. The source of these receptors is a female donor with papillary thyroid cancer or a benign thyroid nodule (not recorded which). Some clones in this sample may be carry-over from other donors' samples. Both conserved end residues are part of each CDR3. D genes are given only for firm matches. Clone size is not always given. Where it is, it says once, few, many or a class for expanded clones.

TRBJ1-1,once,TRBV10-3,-,TGTGCCACCGCTAGTTCGGACTTATTTGGTGAAGCTTTCTTT,CATASSDLFGEAFF
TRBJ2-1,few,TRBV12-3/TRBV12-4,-,TGTGCCAGCACCGGCACGTGGGGTGAGCAGTTCTTC,CASTGTWGEQFF
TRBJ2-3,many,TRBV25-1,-,TGTGCCAGCAGTGATCGGAAGGTGGATACGCAGTATTTT,CASSDRKVDTQYF
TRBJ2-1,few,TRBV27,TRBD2,TGTGCCAGCAGTTTACGAATTACACGGGAGGTCTACAATGAGCAGTTCTTC,CASSLRITREVYNEQFF
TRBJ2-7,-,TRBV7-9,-,TGTGCCAGCAGCTTAGTTCTAGCGTCCACCGAGCAGTACTTC,CASSLVLASTEQYF
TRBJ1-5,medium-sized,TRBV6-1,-,TGTGCCAGCAGTGACTTCGATCAGCCCCAGCATTTT,CASSDFDQPQHF
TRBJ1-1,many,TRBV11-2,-,TGTGCCAGCAGCTTACGTGGGTGGGAGACTGAAGCTTTCTTT,CASSLRGWETEAFF
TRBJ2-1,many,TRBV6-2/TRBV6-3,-,TGTGCCAGCACTACGGCGGGGCCTGCTAATGAGCAGTTCTTC,CASTTAGPANEQFF
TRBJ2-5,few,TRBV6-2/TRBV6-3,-,TGCGCCAGCCGTAAAGAGACCCAGTACTTC,CASRKETQYF
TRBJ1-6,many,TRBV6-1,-,TGTGCCAGCAAGGAAAACTCTCCCAATAATTCACCCCTCCACTTT,CASKENSPNNSPLHF
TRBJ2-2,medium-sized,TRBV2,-,TGTGCCAGCAGTGAAGCAGGGACGGGCACCGGGGAGCTGTTTTTT,CASSEAGTGTGELFF
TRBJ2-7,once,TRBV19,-,TGTGCCAGTAGTATAAGCGTCGCAGGCCTGGGGGATTACGAGCAGTACTTC,CASSISVAGLGDYEQYF
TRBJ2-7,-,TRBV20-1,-,TGCAGTGCAAACGTCGGCGGGCGGATCGAGCAGTACTTC,CSANVGGRIEQYF
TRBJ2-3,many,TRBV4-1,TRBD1,TGCGCCAGCAGCCAGGCCGGGACAGGCGGACAAGATACGCAGTATTTT,CASSQAGTGGQDTQYF
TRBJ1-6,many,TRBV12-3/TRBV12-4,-,TGTGCCAGCAGTTTTGTGGGATCCTCCTATAATTCACCCCTCCACTTT,CASSFVGSSYNSPLHF
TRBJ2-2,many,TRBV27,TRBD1,TGTGCCAGCAGGCTGGGACAGGGGAACACCGGGGAGCTGTTTTTT,CASRLGQGNTGELFF
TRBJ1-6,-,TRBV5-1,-,TGCGCCAGCAAGTGGCAGAATTATAATTCACCCCTCCACTTT,CASKWQNYNSPLHF
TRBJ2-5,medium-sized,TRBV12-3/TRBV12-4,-,TGTGCCAGCAGTTTGGGGGAGCACCAAGAGACCCAGTACTTC,CASSLGEHQETQYF
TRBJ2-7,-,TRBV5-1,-,TGCGCCAGCAGCTCCCGATCTTACGTCTACGAGCAGTACTTC,CASSSRSYVYEQYF
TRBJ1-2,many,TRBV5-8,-,TGTGCCAGCAGTACAAGGGACGCTAACTATGGCTACACCTTC,CASSTRDANYGYTF
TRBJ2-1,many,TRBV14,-,TGTGCCAGCAGCCAAGGACAGCCCTACAATGAGCAGTTCTTC,CASSQGQPYNEQFF
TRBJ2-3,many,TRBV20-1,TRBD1,TGCAGTGCTCCACGGACAGGCGGCACAGATACGCAGTATTTT,CSAPRTGGTDTQYF
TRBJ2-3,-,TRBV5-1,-,TGCGCCAGCAGGCACCAAAGCAGGGGCGATACGCAGTATTTT,CASRHQSRGDTQYF
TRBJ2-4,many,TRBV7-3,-,TGTGCCAGCAGCCCCGACAGCACCCAAAACATTCAGTACTTC,CASSPDSTQNIQYF
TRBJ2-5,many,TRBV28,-,TGTGCCAGCAGCCCCCCTTTGGGGGACACTAAGACCCAGTACTTC,CASSPPLGDTKTQYF
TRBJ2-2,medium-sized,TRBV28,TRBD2,TGTGCCAGCAGTCTCGGGGGGGGGCCGGGGACCGGGGAGCTGTTTTTT,CASSLGGGPGTGELFF
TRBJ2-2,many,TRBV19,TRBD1,TGTGCCAGTAGTAGGACAGGGGGCGCCTCCGGGGAGCTGTTTTTT,CASSRTGGASGELFF
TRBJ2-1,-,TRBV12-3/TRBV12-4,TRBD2,TGTGCCAGCACACGGACTAGCGGGAGATCTGAGCAGTTCTTC,CASTRTSGRSEQFF
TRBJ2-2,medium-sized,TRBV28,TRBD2,TGTGCCAGCAGTTTATTACTAGCGGGGAACACCGGGGAGCTGTTTTTT,CASSLLLAGNTGELFF
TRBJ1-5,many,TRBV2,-,TGTGCCAGCAGTTATGTAACAGGAAATCAGCCCCAGCATTTT,CASSYVTGNQPQHF
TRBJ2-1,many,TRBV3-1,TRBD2,TGTGCCAGCAGCCCGGAACTAGCGGGGGGGCCGGATGAGCAGTTCTTC,CASSPELAGGPDEQFF
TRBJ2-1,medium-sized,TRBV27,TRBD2,TGTGCCAGCAGTTTCGGGACTAGCGTTTACAATGAGCAGTTCTTC,CASSFGTSVYNEQFF
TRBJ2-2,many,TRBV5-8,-,TGTGCCAGCAGCGCGCCGGGACGAGGTGGCACCGGGGAGCTGTTTTTT,CASSAPGRGGTGELFF
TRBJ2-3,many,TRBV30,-,TGTGCCTGGAGTGTACAAGGGTCGGCAGATACGCAGTATTTT,CAWSVQGSADTQYF
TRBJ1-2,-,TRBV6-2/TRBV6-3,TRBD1,TGTGCCAGCAGCCTTAGACAGGGAAGGGAGGGCTACACCTTC,CASSLRQGREGYTF
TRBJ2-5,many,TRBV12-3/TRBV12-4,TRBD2,TGTGCCAGCAGATGGGGGAGCAGCGGGAAGACCCAGTACTTC,CASRWGSSGKTQYF
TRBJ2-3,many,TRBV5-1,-,TGCGCCAGCAGCTTGGTTCCAGCGGGTGCAGATACGCAGTATTTT,CASSLVPAGADTQYF
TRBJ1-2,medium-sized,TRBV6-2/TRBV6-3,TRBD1,TGTGCCAGCAGTTACCAGGGGGCCAACTATGGCTACACCTTC,CASSYQGANYGYTF
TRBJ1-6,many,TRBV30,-,TGTGCCTGGAGAGGGGGTCGGTTATATTCACCCCTCCACTTT,CAWRGGRLYSPLHF
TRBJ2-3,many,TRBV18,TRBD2,TGTGCCAGCTCACCTACCGGGACTAGCCTCGCGCAGTATTTT,CASSPTGTSLAQYF